The next 2 T cell receptor beta chains were all read from a single sample in a study of cytotoxic CD8 clonotypes in ibrutinib-treated CLL. TCRdb's table, derived via immunoSEQ multiplex PCR, lists solely in-frame clones and lacks some. The sample lists 97,000 or so clones, around 73% occurring once. The sample consisted of PBMCs, taken after 12 months of ibrutinib treatment. All receptors derive from a human donor with chronic lymphocytic leukemia.

The CDR3 coding sequence is TGTGCCAGCAAGAGGACTAGCGGGGGGACCCCCTACAATGAGCAGTTCTTC. Its protein product is CASKRTSGGTPYNEQFF. V and J are TRBV2 and TRBJ2-1, with TRBD2 matching over 14 bases. The CDR3 has 17 amino acids. The J segment lost 2 bases and the V segment lost 7 bases, leaving 7 bases of the junction unmatched. In germline, CDR1 is SNHLY, CDR2 FYNNEI. The variable domain in full, with the rest retrieved from reference TRBV2 and TRBJ2-1, is EPEVTQTPSHQVTQMGQEVILRCVPISNHLYFYWYRQILGQKVEFLVSFYNNEISEKSEIFDDQFSVERPDGSNFTLKIRSTKLEDSAMYFCASKRTSGGTPYNEQFFGPGTRLTVL.

V is TRBV9 and J is TRBJ2-1, with a tentative D call TRBD2 (6 bases). Looked up from germline, CDR1 is SGDLS and CDR2 is YYNGEE. The CDR3 length is 15 residues. Trimming took off 1 base at V and 7 bases at J, with 15 bases between the two ends. The CDR3 region is CASSVLSGGGNEQFF. CDR3 nucleotides: TGTGCCAGCAGCGTACTTAGTGGTGGAGGGAATGAGCAGTTCTTC.